The 16 T cell receptor beta chains below all came from one sample that was sequenced in a study of T cell responses to AZD1222 COVID-19 vaccine. The table came from immunoSEQ multiplex PCR; TCRdb's copy has only in-frame clones and leaves some out. In the table there are about 140,000 clones, more than 85% of which are singletons. The sequencing here drew on peripheral blood, taken 28 days after the second AZD1222 dose. Source of these receptors: an adult who received the AZD1222 COVID-19 vaccine.

The chain has TRBV7-8 and TRBJ2-7, with D unclear. The V and J ends lost 1 base and 3 bases respectively, with 7 bases between them. Germline lookup yields CDR1 SGHVS and CDR2 FQNEAQ. The CDR3 length is 13 residues. The CDR3 nucleotides read TGTGCCAGCAGCTTAGGGGTGAACTACGAGCAGTACTTC. The encoded protein is CASSLGVNYEQYF. The full variable domain, in which reference TRBV7-8 and TRBJ2-7 provide the parts outside the CDR3, is GAGVSQSPRYKVAKRGQDVALRCDPISGHVSLFWYQQALGQGPEFLTYFQNEAQLDKSGLPSDRFFAERPEGSVSTLKIQRTQQEDSAVYLCASSLGVNYEQYFGPGTRLTVT.

The V gene is TRBV14, the J gene TRBJ2-7; 9 positions match TRBD1. CDR1 and CDR2 from the germline V gene are SGHDN and FVKESK. V was clipped by 4 bases and J by 4 bases; unmatched bases: 8. The CDR3 spans 15 residues. CDR3: CASSLRGQGWYEQYF. CDR3 DNA sequence: TGTGCCAGCAGCCTTCGGGGACAGGGTTGGTACGAGCAGTACTTC.

This chain's CDR3 is CASSYLAGGPPETQYF. DNA of the CDR3: TGTGCCAGCAGCTACCTAGCGGGGGGACCCCCAGAGACCCAGTACTTC. The chain has TRBV7-8 and TRBJ2-5; TRBD2 aligns across 11 bases. Germline trimming cut 4 bases from V and 4 bases from J; bases unmatched to any gene: 8. The length of the CDR3 is 16 residues. The germline V gene encodes CDR1 SGHVS and CDR2 FQNEAQ.

The chain is built from TRBV6-2 or TRBV6-3 and TRBJ1-1; weak D call: TRBD1 (6 bases). CDR1 and CDR2 from the germline V gene are MNHEY and SVGEGT. The V end was cut by 2 bases, the J end by 2 bases, with 12 bases between. This CDR3 has 15 amino acids. The CDR3 nucleotides read TGTGCCAGCAGTTACCGATCGGGGGCCAACACTGAAGCTTTCTTT. Protein sequence: CASSYRSGANTEAFF.

This clone was recorded only once. The chain carries TRBV7-2 and TRBJ2-1; D is unresolved. Per germline, CDR1 SGHTA and CDR2 FQGNSA. Trimming took off 4 bases at V and 4 bases at J, with 11 bases between the two ends. CDR3 size: 14 residues. The CDR3 DNA is TGTGCCAGCAGCTGGGATCCGGCTTACAATGAGCAGTTCTTC. Its translation is CASSWDPAYNEQFF.

This sequence joins TRBV7-2 and TRBJ1-6; no reliable D call. CDR3 length: 13 amino acids. V was trimmed by 7 bases and J by 14 bases, leaving 18 bases between them. Germline loops: CDR1 SGHTA, CDR2 FQGNSA. The CDR3 region is CASTENRELTLHF. In nucleotides, the CDR3 is TGTGCCAGCACCGAAAATAGGGAGTTGACCCTCCACTTT.

The chain uses TRBV19 and TRBJ1-6, with TRBD1 as a possible D gene (5 bases). Germline V gene data show CDR1 as LNHDA and CDR2 as SQIVND (reference sequence). V was clipped by 3 bases and J by 6 bases, with 12 bases between them. The CDR3 extends over 15 amino acids. The CDR3 region is CASSMSSGINSPLHF. CDR3 DNA sequence: TGTGCCAGTAGTATGTCGTCAGGGATTAATTCACCCCTCCACTTT. The entire variable domain, with the rest obtained from reference TRBV19 and TRBJ1-6, is as follows: DGGITQSPKYLFRKEGQNVTLSCEQNLNHDAMYWYRQDPGQGLRLIYYSQIVNDFQKGDIAEGYSVSREKKESFPLTVTSAQKNPTAFYLCASSMSSGINSPLHFGNGTRLTVT.

V gene TRBV18 combines with J gene TRBJ1-2, with D unclear. The germline CDR1 and CDR2 sequences are KGHSH and LQKENI. V lost 5 bases, J lost 6 bases, and 25 bases lay in between. The CDR3 has 17 residues. The CDR3 DNA reads TGTGCCAGCTCAGGAACTTCAGAAGGAAATCAGTTCGATGGCTACACCTTC. Protein: CASSGTSEGNQFDGYTF.

The chain has TRBV7-9 and TRBJ2-5; 7 bases map to TRBD2. The germline CDR1 and CDR2 sequences are SEHNR and FQNEAQ (reference sequence). Trimming removed 2 bases from V and 1 base from J; junction bases left unmatched: 4. The CDR3 sequence is 15 residues long. The CDR3 protein is CASSLLSSGQETQYF. The CDR3 DNA reads as TGTGCCAGCAGCTTACTGTCTAGCGGCCAAGAGACCCAGTACTTC. Filled out from reference TRBV7-9 and TRBJ2-5, the complete variable domain reads DTGVSQNPRHKITKRGQNVTFRCDPISEHNRLYWYRQTLGQGPEFLTYFQNEAQLEKSRLLSDRFSAERPKGSFSTLEIQRTEQGDSAMYLCASSLLSSGQETQYFGPGTRLLVL.

V and J are TRBV21-1 and TRBJ1-2. TRBV21-1 has pseudogene status. CDR3 length equals 12 residues. As DNA, the CDR3 is TGTGCCAGCAGCAAAGGGGGTCTGCGCTACACCTTC. Its protein product is CASSKGGLRYTF.

The chain couples TRBV9 to TRBJ1-3; 7 nucleotides match TRBD1. The J segment lost 4 bases and the V segment lost 3 bases, leaving 7 bases of the junction unmatched. CDR1 and CDR2 from the germline V gene are SGDLS and YYNGEE. CDR3 length equals 15 residues. Here the CDR3 reads CASSALTGAGNTIYF. CDR3 DNA: TGTGCCAGCAGCGCCTTAACAGGGGCAGGAAACACCATATATTTT.

The chain joins TRBV7-6 to TRBJ2-7; TRBD1 aligns across 7 bases. This CDR3 has 16 residues. CDR1 is SGHVS, CDR2 FNYEAQ, per germline. J was trimmed by 7 bases and V by 0 bases; bases with no gene match: 12. The CDR3 DNA is TGTGCCAGCAGCTTAGCGGCCGGGACAGCCGTGAGTGAGCAGTACTTC. Amino acids: CASSLAAGTAVSEQYF.

This chain links TRBV6-2 or TRBV6-3 with TRBJ2-7; no firm D call. V lost 2 bases, J lost 3 bases, and 17 bases lay in between. Germline CDR1 and CDR2: MNHEY and SVGEGT. CDR3 length equals 16 residues. This chain's CDR3 is CASSYRPPGSFYEQYF. In DNA, the CDR3 is TGTGCCAGCAGTTACCGTCCCCCCGGATCCTTCTACGAGCAGTACTTC.

The genes are TRBV7-9 and TRBJ2-7, with 11 bases aligning to TRBD2. CDR3 length equals 15 residues. Trimming removed 0 bases from V and 5 bases from J; junction bases left unmatched: 3. CDR1 is SEHNR, CDR2 FQNEAQ, per germline (reference sequence). Written as DNA, the CDR3 is TGTGCCAGCAGCTTAGCCCTAGCGGGAGGCCACGAGCAGTACTTC. Its translation: CASSLALAGGHEQYF.

For this clone: Other DNA sequences from this sample encode an identical CDR3 as well. This chain uses TRBV27 with TRBJ1-1; D is unclear. The CDR3 spans 13 residues. V lost 0 bases and J 1 base, leaving 3 bases between the germline ends. Germline V gives CDR1 MNHEY, CDR2 SMNVEV (reference sequence). The DNA of the CDR3 is TGTGCCAGCAGTTTATCTCGGAACACTGAAGCTTTCTTT. Translated, it gives CASSLSRNTEAFF.

This clone was counted a single time. For the CDR3, the DNA is TGTGCCAGCAGCGTAGGCGCGGGGTCCTACAATGAGCAGTTCTTC. Its translation is CASSVGAGSYNEQFF. This chain joins TRBV9 and TRBJ2-1; a weak D match, TRBD2 (6 bases). In germline, CDR1 is SGDLS, CDR2 YYNGEE. The CDR3 runs 15 residues. Trimming stripped 0 bases from V and 1 base from J, with 8 bases between. The full variable domain, rest sourced from reference TRBV9 and TRBJ2-1, is DSGVTQTPKHLITATGQRVTLRCSPRSGDLSVYWYQQSLDQGLQFLIQYYNGEERAKGNILERFSAQQFPDLHSELNLSSLELGDSALYFCASSVGAGSYNEQFFGPGTRLTVL.